This passage covers 28 T cell receptor beta chains from one sample sequenced in a study of blood T cell repertoires in COVID-19. Profiled with immunoSEQ multiplex PCR; TCRdb holds only in-frame clones, not every one. The sample lists around 200,000 clones, about four fifths occurring once. Sequencing was carried out using PBMCs or T cells enriched from blood (not recorded which). The receptors here all came from a woman aged 25 to 39 who had recovered from COVID-19.

V is TRBV19 and J is TRBJ2-7; the match to TRBD1 covers 7 bases. CDR1 and CDR2 (germline): LNHDA, SQIVND (reference sequence). V lost 5 bases, J lost 1 base, and 8 bases stayed unmatched. The CDR3 is made up of 15 amino acids. The CDR3 sequence: CASSALDRVSYEQYF. CDR3 sequence (DNA): TGTGCCAGTAGTGCACTTGACAGGGTTTCCTACGAGCAGTACTTC.

CDR3 residues: CASSLVASGVFGTQYF. The CDR3 DNA sequence: TGTGCCAGCAGCTTAGTCGCTAGCGGGGTGTTCGGGACCCAGTACTTC. The chain joins TRBV11-2 to TRBJ2-5; 9 nucleotides line up with TRBD2. The CDR3 is 16 amino acids. CDR1 is SGHAT, CDR2 FQNNGV, per germline. J was trimmed by 7 bases and V by 1 base; bases with no gene match: 10.

J is TRBJ1-4 and V is TRBV7-9; TRBD1 matches at 9 bases. This CDR3 has 18 amino acids. The germline gives CDR1 SEHNR, CDR2 FQNEAQ (reference sequence). Trimming at V came to 4 bases and at J to 5 bases, leaving 14 bases not matched to a gene. Here the CDR3 DNA reads TGTGCCAGCAGCTCCTACGAGGGATTGGGACAGGGCAATGAAAAACTGTTTTTT. It is translated as CASSSYEGLGQGNEKLFF.

This chain joins TRBV5-1 and TRBJ2-1; 9 bases match TRBD2. Trimming took 3 bases from V and 6 from J; bases not matched to a gene: 7. This CDR3 has 15 amino acids. Germline V gives CDR1 SGHRS, CDR2 YFSETQ. CDR3: CASSYTGTSSNEQFF. The CDR3 DNA reads as TGCGCCAGCAGCTATACCGGGACTAGCAGCAATGAGCAGTTCTTC.

V gene TRBV30 combines with J gene TRBJ1-6; 9 nucleotides agree with TRBD1. Germline V gene sequence: CDR1 GTSNPN, CDR2 SVGIG (reference sequence). The CDR3 runs to 13 residues. The DNA for the CDR3 is TGTGCTTGGCGGGACAGGGTCATCTCACCCCTCCACTTT. Its translation: CAWRDRVISPLHF.

In nucleotides, the CDR3 is TGTGCCAGCAGCCCCGGGACTAGCGGGTTCGCAGATACGCAGTATTTT. Protein product: CASSPGTSGFADTQYF. The rearrangement links TRBV27 to TRBJ2-3, with TRBD2 matching over 12 bases. With V trimmed by 6 bases and J by 4 bases, 8 bases remained unmatched. CDR1 is MNHEY and CDR2 is SMNVEV in the germline V gene (reference sequence). The CDR3 runs 16 residues.

In this sample, this clone turned up many times. The chain joins TRBV7-9 to TRBJ2-5, with D tentatively TRBD1 (5 bases). The germline V gene encodes CDR1 SEHNR and CDR2 FQNEAQ (reference sequence). The CDR3 has 12 amino acids. Trimming shortened V by 1 base and J by 5 bases, and 5 bases separated the two germline ends. The CDR3 region has the DNA TGTGCCAGCAGCTTAGACAGGGAGACCCAGTACTTC. The encoded protein is CASSLDRETQYF.

The V and J genes are TRBV24-1 and TRBJ2-7, with 7 positions matching TRBD2. In germline, CDR1 is KGHDR, CDR2 SFDVKD. V gave up 6 bases and J gave up 2 bases; unmatched junction bases: 9. The CDR3 totals 15 residues. The CDR3 DNA sequence: TGTGCCACCAGTAGTAGGGCTAGCGGTACCTACGAGCAGTACTTC. It encodes CATSSRASGTYEQYF.

The J gene is TRBJ1-2, the V gene TRBV28; 8 nucleotides line up with TRBD1. V shed 2 bases and J 6 bases; nucleotides not matched to a gene: 2. Germline V lookup: CDR1 MDHEN, CDR2 SYDVKM. This CDR3 has 13 amino acids. The CDR3 protein is CASSLVTGDGYTF. The CDR3 bases are TGTGCCAGCAGTTTAGTGACAGGGGATGGCTACACCTTC.

The chain uses TRBV24-1 and TRBJ1-5; D possibly corresponds to TRBD1 (6 bases). The germline V gene has CDR1 KGHDR and CDR2 SFDVKD. CDR3 length equals 15 residues. Trimming took off 4 bases at V and 6 bases at J, with 15 bases between the two ends. CDR3 DNA: TGTGCCACCAGTGACTCGACAGGAAGGTTTCAGCCCCAGCATTTT. Its protein product is CATSDSTGRFQPQHF.

CDR3 loop: CAISVPSGRTQYF. CDR3 bases: TGTGCCATCAGTGTTCCGTCCGGGAGGACCCAGTACTTC. J is TRBJ2-5 and V is TRBV10-3, with D possibly TRBD2 on 6 matching bases. Trimming removed 4 bases from V and 7 bases from J, with 13 bases in between. The CDR3 loop spans 13 amino acids. From germline, CDR1 is ENHRY and CDR2 SYGVKD.

The gene calls are TRBV19 and TRBJ2-1; the match to TRBD1 covers 7 bases. CDR3 size: 15 residues. The germline V gene has CDR1 LNHDA and CDR2 SQIVND (reference sequence). Trimming at V came to 1 base and at J to 4 bases, leaving 4 bases not matched to a gene. CDR3 sequence (DNA): TGTGCCAGTAGTATAGTGGGGGACAGATACAATGAGCAGTTCTTC. The encoded protein is CASSIVGDRYNEQFF.

This chain joins TRBV5-1 and TRBJ1-1, with D possibly matching TRBD1 (5 bases). V lost 1 base and J lost 5, with 12 bases in between. There are 14 residues in the CDR3. Germline V CDR1 and CDR2: SGHRS, YFSETQ. In DNA, the CDR3 is TGCGCCAGCAGCTTGATTAGGGAGGGGACTGAAGCTTTCTTT. This translates into CASSLIREGTEAFF.

V and J are TRBV5-6 and TRBJ1-1; D is perhaps TRBD1 (5 bases). This CDR3 is built from 16 residues. Trimming removed 2 bases from V and 1 base from J, with 15 bases in between. Germline CDR1 reads SGHDT; CDR2 reads YYEEEE. The CDR3 is CASSFPGHVGNTEAFF. CDR3 sequence (DNA): TGTGCCAGCAGCTTCCCCGGACACGTAGGGAACACTGAAGCTTTCTTT.

The gene calls are TRBV6-5 and TRBJ1-6; maybe TRBD1 (6 bases). Germline lookup yields CDR1 MNHEY and CDR2 SVGAGI. This CDR3 contains 14 residues. The V end was cut by 7 bases, the J end by 6 bases, with 13 bases between. The CDR3 region is CASTFDRTNSPLHF. The CDR3 bases are TGTGCCAGCACCTTCGACAGGACTAATTCACCCCTCCACTTT.

This clone was observed once. The V and J genes are TRBV27 and TRBJ2-3; 14 positions agree with TRBD2. This CDR3 is 18 amino acids long. Germline CDR1 and CDR2: MNHEY and SMNVEV (reference sequence). Losses at the gene ends were 5 bases for V and 2 bases for J; bases not matched to a gene: 9. The CDR3 loop is CASSPWTSGRSHTDTQYF. Written as DNA, the CDR3 is TGTGCCAGCAGTCCCTGGACTAGCGGGAGGTCACACACAGATACGCAGTATTTT.

The chain links TRBV10-3 to TRBJ2-1; TRBD1 might be the D (5 bases). The CDR3 extends over 13 amino acids. V was clipped by 8 bases and J by 0 bases, with 8 bases between them. Germline assignment: CDR1 ENHRY and CDR2 SYGVKD. CDR3 loop: CAIETDSYNEQFF. DNA of the CDR3: TGTGCCATCGAGACAGACTCCTACAATGAGCAGTTCTTC.

With regard to this clone: A read error may account for a junction end that differs from germline. The gene calls are TRBV7-7 and TRBJ2-3, with 8 bases aligning to TRBD2. CDR3 size: 17 residues. Germline CDR1 reads SSHAT; CDR2 reads FNYEAQ (reference sequence). For the CDR3, the DNA is TGTGCTAGCAGCTTAGGGTCGGGTAGCGGGGGCACAGATACGCAGTATTTT. It translates to CASSLGSGSGGTDTQYF.

This rearrangement joins TRBV27 to TRBJ2-1; D not certain. Germline values: CDR1 MNHEY, CDR2 SMNVEV (reference sequence). CDR3 length equals 11 residues. V was trimmed by 5 bases and J by 5 bases, leaving 4 bases between them. The CDR3 here is CASSQNNEQFF. DNA of the CDR3: TGTGCCAGCAGTCAAAACAATGAGCAGTTCTTC.

This rearrangement joins TRBV4-1 to TRBJ2-1; 9 bases match TRBD2. The CDR3 covers 18 residues. The V and J ends lost 0 bases and 0 bases, in that order; junction bases with no gene match: 6. Germline V CDR1 and CDR2: MGHRA, YSYEKL. CDR3 in amino acids: CASSQDRGSGGSYNEQFF. The CDR3 DNA reads TGCGCCAGCAGCCAAGATCGGGGTAGCGGGGGCTCCTACAATGAGCAGTTCTTC.

DNA of the CDR3: TGTGCCAGCAGCGTGGGACTCGAGGAGGGGACTGAAGCTTTCTTT. Its protein is CASSVGLEEGTEAFF. The chain recombines TRBV9 with TRBJ1-1; D possibly corresponds to TRBD1 (5 bases). The germline V and J ends were trimmed by 2 bases and 5 bases, with 16 bases remaining between them. The CDR3 consists of 15 residues. The germline gives CDR1 SGDLS, CDR2 YYNGEE.

The J gene is TRBJ2-7, the V gene TRBV27, with TRBD2 identical over 14 bases. From germline, CDR1 is MNHEY and CDR2 SMNVEV (reference sequence). Trimming took 2 bases from V and 2 from J; bases not matched to a gene: 2. The length of the CDR3 is 16 residues. DNA of the CDR3: TGTGCCAGCAGTTTACGGGGACTAGCGGGGGCCTACGAGCAGTACTTC. It codes for CASSLRGLAGAYEQYF.

This clone has a handful of counts. The gene calls are TRBV4-1 and TRBJ2-1; TRBD2 matches 10 bases. V dropped 0 bases and J dropped 8; count of bases not matched to a gene: 10. Germline values: CDR1 MGHRA, CDR2 YSYEKL. The length of the CDR3 is 17 residues. Here the CDR3 reads CASSQDGASGRAHEQFF. CDR3 coding DNA: TGCGCCAGCAGCCAAGATGGAGCGAGCGGGAGGGCCCATGAGCAGTTCTTC.

This chain links TRBV7-9 with TRBJ2-2, with D perhaps matching TRBD1 (6 bases). Between the trimmed V and J ends, which lost 3 bases and 3 bases, there was a span of 14 bases. Germline V gene sequence: CDR1 SEHNR, CDR2 FQNEAQ (reference sequence). The CDR3 runs to 16 residues. CDR3 region: CASSFLQGVYTGELFF. The CDR3 coding sequence is TGTGCCAGCAGCTTCCTACAGGGCGTGTACACCGGGGAGCTGTTTTTT.

The J gene is TRBJ1-4, the V gene TRBV2; TRBD1 matches at 7 bases. The trim removed 8 bases at V and 7 bases at J, leaving 10 bases unmatched. This CDR3 is 14 amino acids long. The germline gives CDR1 SNHLY, CDR2 FYNNEI. The CDR3 DNA is TGTGCCAGCTTCACAGGGGCTTTGGTTGAAAAACTGTTTTTT. It specifies CASFTGALVEKLFF.

As concerns this clone: One end of the junction varies from germline; a read error may be responsible. V is TRBV7-7 and J is TRBJ2-7; 10 positions match TRBD2. This CDR3 is built from 15 residues. Germline loops: CDR1 SSHAT, CDR2 FNYEAQ (reference sequence). This chain's CDR3 is CASSLPSGSSYEQYF. The CDR3 DNA reads TGTGCTAGCAGCCTCCCTAGCGGGAGCTCCTACGAGCAGTACTTC.

This sequence joins TRBV19 and TRBJ1-2; a possible D gene is TRBD1 (6 bases). CDR3 length: 16 amino acids. The germline CDR1 and CDR2 sequences are LNHDA and SQIVND (reference sequence). V was shortened by 4 bases and J by 5 bases, with 20 bases between the two germline ends. The CDR3 region has the DNA TGTGCCAGTAGTACAACCAGGGGAGCCTTGGGGTATGGCTACACCTTC. Amino acid sequence: CASSTTRGALGYGYTF.

The chain links TRBV2 to TRBJ1-6; 8 bases are shared with TRBD1. The CDR3 has 15 residues. Germline CDR1 is SNHLY and CDR2 is FYNNEI. The V and J ends lost 2 bases and 8 bases, in that order; junction bases with no gene match: 5. The CDR3 DNA follows: TGTGCCAGCAGTGAAAATCCAGGGGGCCATTCACCCCTCCACTTT. It yields the protein CASSENPGGHSPLHF.